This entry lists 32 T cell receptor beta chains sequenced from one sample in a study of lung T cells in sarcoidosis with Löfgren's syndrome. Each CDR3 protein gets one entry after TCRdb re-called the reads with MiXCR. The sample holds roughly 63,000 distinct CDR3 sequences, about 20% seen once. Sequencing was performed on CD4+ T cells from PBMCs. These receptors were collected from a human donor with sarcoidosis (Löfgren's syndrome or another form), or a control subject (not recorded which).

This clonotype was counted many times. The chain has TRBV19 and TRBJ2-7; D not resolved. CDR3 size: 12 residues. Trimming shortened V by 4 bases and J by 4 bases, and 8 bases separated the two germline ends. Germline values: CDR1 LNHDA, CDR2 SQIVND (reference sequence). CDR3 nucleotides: TGTGCCAGTAGTAAGGGCCATTACGAGCAGTACTTC. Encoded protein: CASSKGHYEQYF. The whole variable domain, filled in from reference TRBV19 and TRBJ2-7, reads DGGITQSPKYLFRKEGQNVTLSCEQNLNHDAMYWYRQDPGQGLRLIYYSQIVNDFQKGDIAEGYSVSREKKESFPLTVTSAQKNPTAFYLCASSKGHYEQYFGPGTRLTVT.

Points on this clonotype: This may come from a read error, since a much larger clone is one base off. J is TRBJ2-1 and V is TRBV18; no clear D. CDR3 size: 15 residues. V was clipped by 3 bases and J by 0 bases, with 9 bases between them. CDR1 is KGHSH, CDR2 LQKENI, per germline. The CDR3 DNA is TGTGCCAGCTCACCGCCTCCGAGCTCCTACAATGAGCAGTTCTTC. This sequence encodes CASSPPPSSYNEQFF. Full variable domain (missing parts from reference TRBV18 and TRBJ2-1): NAGVMQNPRHLVRRRGQEARLRCSPMKGHSHVYWYRQLPEEGLKFMVYLQKENIIDESGMPKERFSAEFPKEGPSILRIQQVVRGDSAAYFCASSPPPSSYNEQFFGPGTRLTVL.

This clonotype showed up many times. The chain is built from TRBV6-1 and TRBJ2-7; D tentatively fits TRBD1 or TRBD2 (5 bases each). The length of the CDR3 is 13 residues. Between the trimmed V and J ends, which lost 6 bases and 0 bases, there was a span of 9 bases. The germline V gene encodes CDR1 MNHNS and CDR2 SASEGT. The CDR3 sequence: CASRPGPSYEQYV. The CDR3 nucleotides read TGTGCCAGCAGACCGGGACCCTCCTACGAGCAGTACGTC.

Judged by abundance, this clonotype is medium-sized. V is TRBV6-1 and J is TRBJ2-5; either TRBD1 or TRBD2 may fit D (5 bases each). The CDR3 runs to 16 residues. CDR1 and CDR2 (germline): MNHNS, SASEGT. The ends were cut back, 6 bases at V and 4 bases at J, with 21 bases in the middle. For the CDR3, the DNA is TGTGCCAGCAGAGACTATTCGACAGCCAAAAGAGAGACCCAGTACTTC. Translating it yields CASRDYSTAKRETQYF.

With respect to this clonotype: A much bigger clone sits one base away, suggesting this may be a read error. The DNA for the CDR3 is TGCAGTGGCCCGCAAGGACAGGGAAAAAACATTCAGTACTTC. Amino acids: CSGPQGQGKNIQYF. V and J are TRBV20-1 and TRBJ2-4, with TRBD1 matching 8 bases. The J segment lost 4 bases and the V segment lost 7 bases, leaving 9 bases of the junction unmatched. CDR3 length equals 14 residues. Looked up from germline, CDR1 is DFQATT and CDR2 is SNEGSKA (reference sequence).

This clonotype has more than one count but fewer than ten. CDR3 protein: CASSPQSRTSGFYNTGELFF. The CDR3, as DNA: TGTGCCAGCAGCCCACAATCCAGGACTAGCGGGTTCTACAACACCGGGGAGCTGTTTTTT. The V and J genes are TRBV3-1 and TRBJ2-2, with TRBD2 matching 11 bases. Germline CDR1 reads LGHDT; CDR2 reads YNNKEL (reference sequence). The V and J ends lost 4 bases and 2 bases, in that order; junction bases with no gene match: 15. CDR3 length: 20 residues.

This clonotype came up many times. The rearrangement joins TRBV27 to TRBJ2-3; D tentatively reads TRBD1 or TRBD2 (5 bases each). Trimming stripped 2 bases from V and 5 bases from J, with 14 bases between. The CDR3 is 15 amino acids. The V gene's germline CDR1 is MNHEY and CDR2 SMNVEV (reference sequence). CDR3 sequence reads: CASSLRGLGEDTQYF. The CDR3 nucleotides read TGTGCCAGCAGTTTACGGGGTCTGGGGGAAGATACGCAGTATTTT.

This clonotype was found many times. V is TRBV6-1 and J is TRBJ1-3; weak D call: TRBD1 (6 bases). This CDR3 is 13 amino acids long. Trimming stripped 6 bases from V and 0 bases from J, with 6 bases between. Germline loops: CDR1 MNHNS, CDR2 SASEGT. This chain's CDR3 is CASRDSSGNTIYF. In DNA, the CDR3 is TGTGCCAGCAGGGACAGCTCTGGAAACACCATATATTTT.

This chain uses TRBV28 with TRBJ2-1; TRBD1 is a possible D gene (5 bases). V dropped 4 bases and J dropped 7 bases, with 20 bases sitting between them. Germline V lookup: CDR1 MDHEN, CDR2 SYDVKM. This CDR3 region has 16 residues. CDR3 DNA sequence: TGTGCCAGCAGTTCCCTTAAGGGGTTGGGCCGGAATGAGCAGTTCTTC. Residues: CASSSLKGLGRNEQFF. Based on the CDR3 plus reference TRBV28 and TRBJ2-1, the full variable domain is DVKVTQSSRYLVKRTGEKVFLECVQDMDHENMFWYRQDPGLGLRLIYFSYDVKMKEKGDIPEGYSVSREKKERFSLILESASTNQTSMYLCASSSLKGLGRNEQFFGPGTRLTVL.

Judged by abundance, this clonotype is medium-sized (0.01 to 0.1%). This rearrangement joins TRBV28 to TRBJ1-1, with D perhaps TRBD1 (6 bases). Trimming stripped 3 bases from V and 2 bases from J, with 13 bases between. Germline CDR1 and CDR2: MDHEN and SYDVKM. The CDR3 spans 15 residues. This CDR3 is CASSFSNRVNTEAFF. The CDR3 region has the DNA TGTGCCAGCAGTTTTTCCAACAGGGTAAACACTGAAGCTTTCTTT.

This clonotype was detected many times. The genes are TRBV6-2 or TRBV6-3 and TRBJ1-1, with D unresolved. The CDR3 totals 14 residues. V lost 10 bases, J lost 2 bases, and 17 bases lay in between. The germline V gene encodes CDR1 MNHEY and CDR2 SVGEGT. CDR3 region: CATGSYGVNTEAFF. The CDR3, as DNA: TGTGCCACGGGCAGTTACGGAGTAAACACTGAAGCTTTCTTT.

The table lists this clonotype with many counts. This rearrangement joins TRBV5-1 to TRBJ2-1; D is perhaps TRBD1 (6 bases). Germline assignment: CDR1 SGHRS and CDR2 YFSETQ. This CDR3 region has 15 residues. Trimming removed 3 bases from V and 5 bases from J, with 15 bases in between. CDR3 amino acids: CASSSGTSLHNEQFF. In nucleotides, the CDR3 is TGCGCCAGCAGCTCCGGGACATCTTTACACAATGAGCAGTTCTTC.

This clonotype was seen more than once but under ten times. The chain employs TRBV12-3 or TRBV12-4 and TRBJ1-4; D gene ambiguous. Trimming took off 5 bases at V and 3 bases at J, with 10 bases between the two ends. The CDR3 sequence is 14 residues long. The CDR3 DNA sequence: TGTGCCAGCAGTCTCCCTTTCCCTAATGAAAAACTGTTTTTT. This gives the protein CASSLPFPNEKLFF.

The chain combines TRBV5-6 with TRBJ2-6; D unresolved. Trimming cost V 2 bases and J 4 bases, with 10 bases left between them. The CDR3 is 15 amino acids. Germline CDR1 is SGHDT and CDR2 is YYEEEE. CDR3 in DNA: TGTGCCAGCAGCTTAACTGGACGAGGGGCCAACGTCCTGACTTTC. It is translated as CASSLTGRGANVLTF.

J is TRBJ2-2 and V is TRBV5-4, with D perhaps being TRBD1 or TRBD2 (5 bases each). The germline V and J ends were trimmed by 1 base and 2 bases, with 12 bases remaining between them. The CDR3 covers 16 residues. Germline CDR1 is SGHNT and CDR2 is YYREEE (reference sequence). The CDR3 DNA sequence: TGTGCCAGCAGCTTGTTACAGCGGACAAACACCGGGGAGCTGTTTTTT. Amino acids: CASSLLQRTNTGELFF.

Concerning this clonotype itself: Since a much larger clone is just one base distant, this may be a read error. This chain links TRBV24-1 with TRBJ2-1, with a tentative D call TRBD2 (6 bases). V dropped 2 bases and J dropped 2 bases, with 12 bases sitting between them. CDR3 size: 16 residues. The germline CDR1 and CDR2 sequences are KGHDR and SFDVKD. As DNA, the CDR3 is TGTGCCACCAGTGATTCGGGACTGCACACCTACAATGAGCAGTTCTTC. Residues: CATSDSGLHTYNEQFF.

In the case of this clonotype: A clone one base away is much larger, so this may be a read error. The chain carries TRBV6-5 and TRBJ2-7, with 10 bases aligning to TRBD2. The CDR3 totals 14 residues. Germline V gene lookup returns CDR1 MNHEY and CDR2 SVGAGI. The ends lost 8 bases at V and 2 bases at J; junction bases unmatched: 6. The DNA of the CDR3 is TGTGCCAGCCGTAGCGGGGGGAAAACCTACGAGCAGTACTTC. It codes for CASRSGGKTYEQYF.

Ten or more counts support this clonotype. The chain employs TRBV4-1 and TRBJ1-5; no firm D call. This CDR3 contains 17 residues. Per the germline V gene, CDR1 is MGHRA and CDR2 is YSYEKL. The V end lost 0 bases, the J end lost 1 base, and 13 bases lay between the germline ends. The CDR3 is CASSQDPGIASNQPQHF. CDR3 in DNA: TGCGCCAGCAGCCAAGACCCGGGGATTGCAAGCAATCAGCCCCAGCATTTT.

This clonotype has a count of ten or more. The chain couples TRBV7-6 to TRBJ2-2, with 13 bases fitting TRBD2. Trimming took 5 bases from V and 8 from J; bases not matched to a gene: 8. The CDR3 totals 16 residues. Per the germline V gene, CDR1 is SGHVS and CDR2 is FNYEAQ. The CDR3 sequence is CASSQRTSGGPGELFF. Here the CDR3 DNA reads TGTGCCAGCAGCCAGCGGACTAGCGGGGGCCCAGGGGAGCTGTTTTTT. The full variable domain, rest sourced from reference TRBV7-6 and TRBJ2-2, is GAGVSQSPRYKVTKRGQDVALRCDPISGHVSLYWYRQALGQGPEFLTYFNYEAQQDKSGLPNDRFSAERPEGSISTLTIQRTEQRDSAMYRCASSQRTSGGPGELFFGEGSRLTVL.

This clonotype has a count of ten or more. The CDR3 region has the DNA TGTGCCAGCAGTCGGGGGAGGGAAGGATCTGGCTACACCTTC. It specifies CASSRGREGSGYTF. The chain uses TRBV27 and TRBJ1-2, with D possibly matching TRBD1 (5 bases). The CDR3 has 14 residues. V lost 5 bases and J lost 7, with 17 bases in between. The V gene's germline CDR1 is MNHEY and CDR2 SMNVEV (reference sequence).

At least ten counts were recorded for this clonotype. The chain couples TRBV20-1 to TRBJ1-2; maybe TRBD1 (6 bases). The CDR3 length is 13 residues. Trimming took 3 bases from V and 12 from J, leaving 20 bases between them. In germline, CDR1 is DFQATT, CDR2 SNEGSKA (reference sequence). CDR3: CSARWGAHRRDTF. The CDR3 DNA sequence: TGCAGTGCTAGGTGGGGGGCCCACAGAAGGGACACCTTC.

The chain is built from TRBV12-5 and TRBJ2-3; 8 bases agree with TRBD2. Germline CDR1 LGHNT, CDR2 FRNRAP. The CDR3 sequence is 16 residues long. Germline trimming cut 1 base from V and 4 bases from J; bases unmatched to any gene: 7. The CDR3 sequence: CASGLGLPAGADTQYF. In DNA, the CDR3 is TGTGCTAGTGGTTTGGGCCTACCAGCGGGAGCAGATACGCAGTATTTT.

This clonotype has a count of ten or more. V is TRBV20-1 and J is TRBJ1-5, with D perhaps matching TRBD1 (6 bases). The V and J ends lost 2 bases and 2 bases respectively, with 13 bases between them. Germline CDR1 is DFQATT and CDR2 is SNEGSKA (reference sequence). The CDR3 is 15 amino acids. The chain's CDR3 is CSARPTGIRNQPQHF. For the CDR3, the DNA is TGCAGTGCTAGACCTACAGGGATTCGCAATCAGCCCCAGCATTTT.

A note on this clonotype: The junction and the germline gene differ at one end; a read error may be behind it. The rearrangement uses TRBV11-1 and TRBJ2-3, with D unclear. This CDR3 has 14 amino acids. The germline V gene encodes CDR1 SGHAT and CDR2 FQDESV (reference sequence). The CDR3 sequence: CASSLAWGTDTLYF. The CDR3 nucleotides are TGTGCCAGCAGCTTAGCGTGGGGAACAGATACGCTGTATTTT.

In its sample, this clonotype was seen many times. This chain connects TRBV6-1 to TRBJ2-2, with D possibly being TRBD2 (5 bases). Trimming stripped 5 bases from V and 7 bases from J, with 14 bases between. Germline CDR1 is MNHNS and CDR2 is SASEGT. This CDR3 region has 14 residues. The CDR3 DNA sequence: TGTGCCAGCAGTAGTAGGTTTGGGAGCGGGGAGCTGTTTTTT. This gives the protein CASSSRFGSGELFF.

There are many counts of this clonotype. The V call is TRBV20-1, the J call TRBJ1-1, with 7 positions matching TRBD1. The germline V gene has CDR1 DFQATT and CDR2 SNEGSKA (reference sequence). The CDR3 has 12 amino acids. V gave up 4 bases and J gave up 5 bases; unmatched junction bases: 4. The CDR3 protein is CSATRQGTEAFF. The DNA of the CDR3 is TGCAGTGCTACAAGACAGGGTACTGAAGCTTTCTTT.

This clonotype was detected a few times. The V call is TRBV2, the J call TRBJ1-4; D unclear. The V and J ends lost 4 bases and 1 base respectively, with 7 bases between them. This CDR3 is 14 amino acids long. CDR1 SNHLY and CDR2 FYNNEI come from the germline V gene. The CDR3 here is CASSGHGTNEKLFF. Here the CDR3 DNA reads TGTGCCAGCAGTGGGCATGGAACTAATGAAAAACTGTTTTTT.

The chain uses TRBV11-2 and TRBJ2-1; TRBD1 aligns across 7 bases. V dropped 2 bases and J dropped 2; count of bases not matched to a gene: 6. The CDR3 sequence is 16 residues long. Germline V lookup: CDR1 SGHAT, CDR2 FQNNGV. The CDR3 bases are TGTGCCAGCAGCTTAACCCGGGACAGAGCCTACAATGAGCAGTTCTTC. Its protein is CASSLTRDRAYNEQFF.

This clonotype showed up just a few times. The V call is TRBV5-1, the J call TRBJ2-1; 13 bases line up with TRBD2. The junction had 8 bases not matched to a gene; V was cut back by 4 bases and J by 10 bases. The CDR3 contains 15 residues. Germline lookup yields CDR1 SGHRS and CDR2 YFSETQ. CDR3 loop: CASSQTSGRYGEQFF. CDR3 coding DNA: TGCGCCAGCAGCCAGACTAGCGGGAGGTACGGGGAGCAGTTCTTC.

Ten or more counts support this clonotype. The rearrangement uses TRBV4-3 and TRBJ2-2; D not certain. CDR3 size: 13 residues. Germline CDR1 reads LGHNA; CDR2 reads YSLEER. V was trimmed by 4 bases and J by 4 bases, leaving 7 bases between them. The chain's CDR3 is CASSLGFTGELFF. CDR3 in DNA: TGCGCCAGCAGCCTAGGGTTCACCGGGGAGCTGTTTTTT.

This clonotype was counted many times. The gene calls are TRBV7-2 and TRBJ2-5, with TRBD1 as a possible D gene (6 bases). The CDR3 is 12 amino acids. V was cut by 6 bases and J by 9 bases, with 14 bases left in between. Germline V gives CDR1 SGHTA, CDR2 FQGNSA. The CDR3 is CASSPGGGSQYF. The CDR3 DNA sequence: TGTGCCAGCAGTCCTGGGGGCGGCTCCCAGTACTTC.

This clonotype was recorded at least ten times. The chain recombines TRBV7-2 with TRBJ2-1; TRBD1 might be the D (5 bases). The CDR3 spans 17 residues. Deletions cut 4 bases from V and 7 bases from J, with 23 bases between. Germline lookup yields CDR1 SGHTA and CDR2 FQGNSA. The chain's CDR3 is CASSYSSQGAKGNEQFF. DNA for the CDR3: TGTGCCAGCAGCTATTCCTCCCAGGGTGCCAAGGGAAATGAGCAGTTCTTC.